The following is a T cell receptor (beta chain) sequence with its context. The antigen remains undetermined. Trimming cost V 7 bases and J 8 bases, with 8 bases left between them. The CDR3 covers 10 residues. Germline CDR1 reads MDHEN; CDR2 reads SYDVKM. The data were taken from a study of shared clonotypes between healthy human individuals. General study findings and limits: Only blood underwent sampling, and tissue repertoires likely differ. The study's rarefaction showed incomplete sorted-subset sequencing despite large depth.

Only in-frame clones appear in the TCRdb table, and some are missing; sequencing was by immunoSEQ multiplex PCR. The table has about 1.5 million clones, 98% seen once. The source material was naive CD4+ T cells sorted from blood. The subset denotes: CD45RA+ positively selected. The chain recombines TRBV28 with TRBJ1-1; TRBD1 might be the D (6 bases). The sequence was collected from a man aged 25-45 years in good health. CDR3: CASTGAEAFF. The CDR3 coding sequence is TGTGCCAGCACAGGGGCGGAAGCTTTCTTT. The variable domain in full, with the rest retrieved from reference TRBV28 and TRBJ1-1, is DVKVTQSSRYLVKRTGEKVFLECVQDMDHENMFWYRQDPGLGLRLIYFSYDVKMKEKGDIPEGYSVSREKKERFSLILESASTNQTSMYLCASTGAEAFFGQGTRLTVV.